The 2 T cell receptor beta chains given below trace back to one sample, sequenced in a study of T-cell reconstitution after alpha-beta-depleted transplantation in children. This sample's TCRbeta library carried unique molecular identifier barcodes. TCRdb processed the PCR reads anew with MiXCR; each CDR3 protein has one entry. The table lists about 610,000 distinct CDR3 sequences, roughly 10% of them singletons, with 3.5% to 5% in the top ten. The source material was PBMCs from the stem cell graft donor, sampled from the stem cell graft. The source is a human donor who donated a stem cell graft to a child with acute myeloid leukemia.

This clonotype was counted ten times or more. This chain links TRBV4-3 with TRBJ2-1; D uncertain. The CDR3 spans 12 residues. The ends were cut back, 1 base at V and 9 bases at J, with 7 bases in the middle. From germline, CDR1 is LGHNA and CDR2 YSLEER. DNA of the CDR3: TGCGCCAGCAGCCAAGGGGTTGGTGAGCAGTTCTTC. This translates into CASSQGVGEQFF.

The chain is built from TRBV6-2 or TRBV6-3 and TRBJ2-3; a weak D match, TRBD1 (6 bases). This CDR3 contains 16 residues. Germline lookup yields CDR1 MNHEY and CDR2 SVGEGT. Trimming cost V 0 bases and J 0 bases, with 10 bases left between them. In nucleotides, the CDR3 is TGTGCCAGCAGTTACTCGCACAGGGATAGCACAGATACGCAGTATTTT. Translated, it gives CASSYSHRDSTDTQYF.